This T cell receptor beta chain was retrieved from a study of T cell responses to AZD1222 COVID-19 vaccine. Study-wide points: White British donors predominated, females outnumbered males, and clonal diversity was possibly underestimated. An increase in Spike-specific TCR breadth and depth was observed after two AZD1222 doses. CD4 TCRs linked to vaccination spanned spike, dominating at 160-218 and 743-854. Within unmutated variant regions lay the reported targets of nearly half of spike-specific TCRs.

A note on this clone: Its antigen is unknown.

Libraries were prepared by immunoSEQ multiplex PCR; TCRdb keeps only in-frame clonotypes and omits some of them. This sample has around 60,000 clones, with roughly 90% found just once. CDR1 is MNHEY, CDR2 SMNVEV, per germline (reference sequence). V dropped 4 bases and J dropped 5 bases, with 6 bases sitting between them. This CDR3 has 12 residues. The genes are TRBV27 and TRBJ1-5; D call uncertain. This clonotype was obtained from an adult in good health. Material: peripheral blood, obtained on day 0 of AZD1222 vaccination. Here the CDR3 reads CASSSSDQPQHF. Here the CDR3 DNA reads TGTGCCAGCAGTTCTTCAGATCAGCCCCAGCATTTT.